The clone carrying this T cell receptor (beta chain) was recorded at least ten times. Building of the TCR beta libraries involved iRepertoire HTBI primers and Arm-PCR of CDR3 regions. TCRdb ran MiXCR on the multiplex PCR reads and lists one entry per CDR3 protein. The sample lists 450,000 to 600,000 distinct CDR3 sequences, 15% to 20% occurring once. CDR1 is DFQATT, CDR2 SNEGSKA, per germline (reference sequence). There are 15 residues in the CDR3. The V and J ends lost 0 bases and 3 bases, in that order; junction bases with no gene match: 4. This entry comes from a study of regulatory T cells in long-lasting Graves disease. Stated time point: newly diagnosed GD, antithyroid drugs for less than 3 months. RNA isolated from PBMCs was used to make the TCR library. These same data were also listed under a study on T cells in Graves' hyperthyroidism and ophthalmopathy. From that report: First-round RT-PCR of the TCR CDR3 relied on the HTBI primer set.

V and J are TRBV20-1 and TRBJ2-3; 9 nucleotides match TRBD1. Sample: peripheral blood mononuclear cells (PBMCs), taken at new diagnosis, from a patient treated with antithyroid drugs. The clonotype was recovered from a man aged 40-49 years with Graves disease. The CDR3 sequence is CSARDPGTGTDTQYF. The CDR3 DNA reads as TGCAGTGCTAGAGATCCCGGGACAGGGACAGATACGCAGTATTTT.